This T cell receptor beta chain was identified during a study of blood T cell repertoires in COVID-19. Study at large: Acute-phase and convalescent COVID-19 samples originated in the United States, Italy and Spain.

Some clones are missing from TCRdb's copy, which holds only in-frame ones; the method was immunoSEQ multiplex PCR. Of 250,000 or so clones in the sample, 88% are singletons; the top ten hold 3% to 4%. Up to 2 weeks before entering the study, exposed participants had met a COVID-19 case. Sequencing used PBMCs or T cells enriched from blood (not recorded which). The sequence was obtained from a woman aged 25 to 45 who had been exposed to COVID-19.

The CDR3 region is CASSLELAGGPGGELFF. Here the CDR3 DNA reads TGCGCCAGCAGCTTGGAGCTAGCGGGAGGGCCCGGCGGGGAGCTGTTTTTT. The J gene is TRBJ2-2, the V gene TRBV5-1; 12 nucleotides agree with TRBD2. The V segment lost 0 bases and the J segment 7 bases; nucleotides outside the gene matches: 7. The CDR3 loop spans 17 amino acids. CDR1 is SGHRS, CDR2 YFSETQ, per germline.